This T cell receptor (beta chain) was recorded in a study of regulatory and conventional T cells in RAG deficiency. About this clone: Its antigen remains unidentified.

Study outcomes and limitations: RAG-deficient patients showed markedly lower Shannon entropy and higher Simpson indices than control T-cell subsets. Shorter CDR3s in all patient subsets; >85% Treg-Tconv overlap in Omenn.

Trimming at V came to 2 bases and at J to 0 bases, leaving 11 bases not matched to a gene. There are 19 residues in the CDR3. Germline CDR1 and CDR2: SGHRS and YFSETQ. Profiling relied on immunoSEQ multiplex PCR, and the TCRdb table lists in-frame clones only, not all of them. The table shows around 37,000 clones, with about 91% occurring only once. These data also formed part of another study, on regulatory T cells. According to that study: The PCR used 52 TRBV and 13 TRBJ primers. Skewed V and J usage and few unique V-J pairs marked patient repertoires, most in Tregs.

This TCR was recovered from a human donor in good health. The sequenced material came from CD8+ T cells sorted from blood. This chain connects TRBV5-1 to TRBJ2-6, with 7 bases that match TRBD2. CDR3 in amino acids: CASSFGRGIDHSGANVLTF. The DNA of the CDR3 is TGCGCCAGCAGCTTTGGGAGGGGAATAGATCACTCTGGGGCCAACGTCCTGACTTTC.